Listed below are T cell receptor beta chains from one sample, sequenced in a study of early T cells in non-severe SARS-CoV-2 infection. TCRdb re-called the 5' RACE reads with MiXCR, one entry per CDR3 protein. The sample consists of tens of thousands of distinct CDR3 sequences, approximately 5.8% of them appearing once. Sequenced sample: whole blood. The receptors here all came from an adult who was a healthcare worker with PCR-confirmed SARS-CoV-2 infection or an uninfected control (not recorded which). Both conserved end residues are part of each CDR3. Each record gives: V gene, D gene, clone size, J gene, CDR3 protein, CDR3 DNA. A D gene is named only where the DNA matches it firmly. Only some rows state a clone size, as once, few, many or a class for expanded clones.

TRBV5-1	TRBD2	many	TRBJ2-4	CASSLPQAGAKNIQYF	TGCGCCAGCAGCTTGCCCCAAGCGGGGGCCAAAAACATTCAGTACTTC
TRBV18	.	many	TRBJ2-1	CASSPRQGDEQFF	TGTGCCAGCTCCCCCCGGCAGGGCGATGAGCAGTTCTTC
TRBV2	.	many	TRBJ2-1	CARELLGNEQFF	TGTGCCAGAGAACTTCTAGGGAATGAGCAGTTCTTC
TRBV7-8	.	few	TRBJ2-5	CASSLGGRGETQYF	TGTGCCAGCAGCTTGGGCGGTCGAGGGGAGACCCAGTACTTC
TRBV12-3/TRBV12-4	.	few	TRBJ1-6	CASSRTHRSSYNSPLHF	TGTGCCAGCAGTCGGACACACAGAAGCTCCTATAATTCACCCCTCCACTTT
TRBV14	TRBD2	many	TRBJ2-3	CASSQGLVFRDTQYF	TGTGCCAGCAGCCAGGGACTAGTCTTCCGAGATACGCAGTATTTT
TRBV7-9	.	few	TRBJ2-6	CAAGGGGSGANVLTF	TGTGCCGCTGGGGGAGGTGGCTCTGGGGCCAACGTCCTGACTTTC
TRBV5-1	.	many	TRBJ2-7	CASSLSGGKYEQYF	TGCGCCAGCAGCTTGTCTGGGGGCAAGTACGAGCAGTACTTC
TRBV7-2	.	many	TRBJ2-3	CASSHGPGTDTQYF	TGTGCCAGCAGCCATGGACCTGGCACAGATACGCAGTATTTT
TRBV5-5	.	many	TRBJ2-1	CASSQHPTNEQFF	TGTGCCAGCAGCCAGCACCCCACCAATGAGCAGTTCTTC
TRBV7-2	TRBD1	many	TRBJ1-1	CASSPRGAAGTEAFF	TGTGCCAGCAGCCCCAGGGGGGCCGCGGGCACTGAAGCTTTCTTT
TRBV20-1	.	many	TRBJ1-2	CSAGRGSLGYTF	TGCAGTGCGGGGCGCGGCAGCTTGGGCTACACCTTC
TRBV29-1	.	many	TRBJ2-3	CSVLWRALTDTQYF	TGCAGCGTTTTGTGGAGGGCCCTCACAGATACGCAGTATTTT
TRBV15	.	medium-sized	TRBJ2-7	CATSRGAGSSYEQYF	TGTGCCACCAGCAGAGGTGCGGGGAGCTCCTACGAGCAGTACTTC
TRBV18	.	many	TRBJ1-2	CASSPRETFVSYTF	TGTGCCAGCTCACCAAGGGAGACCTTTGTTAGCTACACCTTC
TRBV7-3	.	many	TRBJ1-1	CASSLGRNTEAFF	TGTGCCAGCAGCTTAGGCAGGAACACTGAAGCTTTCTTT
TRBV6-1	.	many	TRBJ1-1	CASTGNRGTEAFF	TGTGCCAGCACTGGGAACCGGGGCACTGAAGCTTTCTTT
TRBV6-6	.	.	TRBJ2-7	CATSPSPGYEQYF	TGTGCCACCTCCCCCAGCCCGGGATACGAGCAGTACTTC
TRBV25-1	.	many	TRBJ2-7	CASSVAKGHEQYF	TGTGCCAGCAGTGTCGCTAAGGGTCACGAGCAGTACTTC
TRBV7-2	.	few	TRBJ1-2	CASSLLGAGKNGYTF	TGTGCCAGCAGCTTATTAGGAGCGGGAAAGAATGGCTACACCTTC
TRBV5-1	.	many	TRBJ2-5	CASSGAGTLLGETQYF	TGCGCCAGCAGCGGAGCCGGGACCCTCCTGGGAGAGACCCAGTACTTC
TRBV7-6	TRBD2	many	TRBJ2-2	CASSLWKTSGTNTGELFF	TGTGCCAGCAGCTTATGGAAGACTAGCGGGACGAACACCGGGGAGCTGTTTTTT
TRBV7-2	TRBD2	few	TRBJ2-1	CASSLLAGGQGFSSYNEQFF	TGTGCCAGCAGCCTCCTAGCGGGAGGGCAGGGATTCAGCTCCTACAATGAGCAGTTCTTC
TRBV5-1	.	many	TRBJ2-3	CASSLGSRADTQYF	TGCGCCAGCAGCTTAGGGTCCAGGGCGGATACGCAGTATTTT
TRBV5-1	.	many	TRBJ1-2	CASSPLGALYGYTF	TGCGCCAGCAGCCCTCTTGGGGCACTCTATGGCTACACCTTC
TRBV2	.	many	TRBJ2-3	CASMGGAQYF	TGTGCCAGCATGGGGGGCGCGCAGTATTTT
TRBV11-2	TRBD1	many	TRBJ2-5	CASSSIRTGQETQYF	TGTGCCAGCAGCTCCATACGGACAGGGCAAGAGACCCAGTACTTC
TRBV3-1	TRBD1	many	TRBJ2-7	CASSQDRDRGLEQYF	TGTGCCAGCAGCCAAGATCGAGACAGGGGGCTGGAGCAGTACTTC
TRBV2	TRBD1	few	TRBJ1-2	CASSDPVRDRSYGYTF	TGTGCCAGCAGTGATCCAGTGAGGGACAGGTCCTATGGCTACACCTTC
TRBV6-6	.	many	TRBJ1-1	CASSYSRVGDTEAFF	TGTGCCAGCAGTTACTCCCGGGTCGGGGACACTGAAGCTTTCTTT
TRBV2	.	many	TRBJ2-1	CASDTSAEQFF	TGTGCCAGTGATACAAGTGCCGAGCAGTTCTTC
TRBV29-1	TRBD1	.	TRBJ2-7	CSVETGIGEQYF	TGCAGCGTAGAGACAGGGATAGGGGAGCAGTACTTC
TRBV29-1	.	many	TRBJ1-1	CSVATGQGEAFF	TGCAGCGTAGCTACGGGACAAGGGGAAGCTTTCTTT
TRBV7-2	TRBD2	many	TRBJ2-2	CASNPTGLAGPNTGELFF	TGTGCCAGCAACCCCACCGGGCTAGCGGGGCCGAACACCGGGGAGCTGTTTTTT
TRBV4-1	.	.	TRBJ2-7	CASSQGLSGYEQYF	TGCGCCAGCAGCCAAGGATTGAGTGGATACGAGCAGTACTTC
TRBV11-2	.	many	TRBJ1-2	CASSQQGRGYTF	TGTGCCAGCAGCCAACAGGGAAGGGGCTACACCTTC
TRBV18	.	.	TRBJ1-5	CASSPGRPSNQPQHF	TGTGCCAGCTCACCCGGACGGCCCTCCAATCAGCCCCAGCATTTT
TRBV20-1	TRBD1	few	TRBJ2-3	CSARDPTGRQNTQYF	TGCAGTGCTAGAGACCCGACAGGGCGGCAGAATACGCAGTATTTT
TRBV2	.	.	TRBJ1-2	CASSDNPTGAYGYTF	TGTGCCAGCAGTGACAACCCGACAGGCGCCTATGGCTACACCTTC